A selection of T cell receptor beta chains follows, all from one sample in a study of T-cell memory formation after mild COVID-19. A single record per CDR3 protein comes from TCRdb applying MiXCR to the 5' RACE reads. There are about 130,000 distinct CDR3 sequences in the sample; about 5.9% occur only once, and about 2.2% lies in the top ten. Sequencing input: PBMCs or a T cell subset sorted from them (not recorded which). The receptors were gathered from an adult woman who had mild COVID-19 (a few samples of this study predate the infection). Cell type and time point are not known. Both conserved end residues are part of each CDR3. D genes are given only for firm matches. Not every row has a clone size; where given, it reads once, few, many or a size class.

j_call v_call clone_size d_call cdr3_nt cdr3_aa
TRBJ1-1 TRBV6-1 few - TGTGCCAGCAGTGAAGCGGGGGGGGCTACTGAAGCTTTCTTT CASSEAGGATEAFF
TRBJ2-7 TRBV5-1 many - TGCGCCAGCAGCTTGGACCCTAACGGTGGCTACGAGCAGTACTTC CASSLDPNGGYEQYF
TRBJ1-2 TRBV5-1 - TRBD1 TGCGCCAGCAGCTTGTCGGGACAGGGCAGAGGCTACACCTTC CASSLSGQGRGYTF
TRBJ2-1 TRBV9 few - TGTGCCAGCAGCGGAGGGGACTTCGTACTCAATGAGCAGTTCTTC CASSGGDFVLNEQFF
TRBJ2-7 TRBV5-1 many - TGCGCCAGCAGCTTGCCGGGTGAGGACTACGAGCAGTACTTC CASSLPGEDYEQYF
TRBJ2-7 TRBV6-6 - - TGTGCCAGCCAGGGTACCTACGAGCAGTACTTC CASQGTYEQYF
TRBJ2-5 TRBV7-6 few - TGTGCCAGCAGCTTAGATTTGTGGGGAAAGTTCGGGGAGACCCAGTACTTC CASSLDLWGKFGETQYF
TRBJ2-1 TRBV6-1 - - TGTGCCAGCAGTGAATCGGGGTCGGGCTACAATGAGCAGTTCTTC CASSESGSGYNEQFF
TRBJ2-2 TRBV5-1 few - TGCGCCAGCAGTAGGGGGAACGGGGAGCTGTTTTTT CASSRGNGELFF
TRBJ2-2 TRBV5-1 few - TGCGCCAGCAGCTTAAAGGACGGGAGCACCGGGGAGCTGTTTTTT CASSLKDGSTGELFF
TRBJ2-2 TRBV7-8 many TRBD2 TGTGCCAGCAGCTTGAGTGGAGCGGGATACACCGGGGAGCTGTTTTTT CASSLSGAGYTGELFF
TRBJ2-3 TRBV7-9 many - TGTGCCAGCAGCCTTGTCGAGTCGAGTCGGTATTTT CASSLVESSRYF
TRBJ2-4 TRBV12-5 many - TGTGCTAGTGGTTTGATCCCAAACGGGCCGGGAGCCGGAAACATTCAGTACTTC CASGLIPNGPGAGNIQYF
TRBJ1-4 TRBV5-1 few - TGCGCCAGCAGACCTACAGTCGCGGGAGGGGAAAAACTGTTTTTT CASRPTVAGGEKLFF
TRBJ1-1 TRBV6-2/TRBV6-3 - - TGTGCCAGCAGTTCTATCCGAGTCACTGAAGCTTTCTTT CASSSIRVTEAFF
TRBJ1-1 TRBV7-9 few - TGTGCCAGCAGCCCGGCAGGGTGGGAAGCTTTCTTT CASSPAGWEAFF
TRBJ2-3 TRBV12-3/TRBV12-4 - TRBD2 TGTGCCAGCAGTTCCGCCGGGACTAGCGGGAGGGGCCCAGATACGCAGTATTTT CASSSAGTSGRGPDTQYF
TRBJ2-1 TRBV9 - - TGTGCCAGCAGCGTAGCCCTGAGGCTAGTCGGGAGCAATGAGCAGTTCTTC CASSVALRLVGSNEQFF
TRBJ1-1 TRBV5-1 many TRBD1 TGCGCCAGCAGCTGGGGACAGGGGCGCGGCGCCACTGAAGCTTTCTTT CASSWGQGRGATEAFF
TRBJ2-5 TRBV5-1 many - TGCGCCAGCAGCTTGGTACCGGGACAAGAGACCCAGTACTTC CASSLVPGQETQYF
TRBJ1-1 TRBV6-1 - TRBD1 TGTGCCAGCAGCGTCAGGGACAGGGGGAAGGAAGCTTTCTTT CASSVRDRGKEAFF
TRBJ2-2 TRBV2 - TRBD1 TGTGCCAGCAGTGAGGGATTTGGACAGGGAGGAGGAACCGGGGAGCTGTTTTTT CASSEGFGQGGGTGELFF
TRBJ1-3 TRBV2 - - TGTGCCAGCAGTGAAGCTAGCGTTAGGTTCTCTGGAAACACCATATATTTT CASSEASVRFSGNTIYF
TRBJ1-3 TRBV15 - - TGTGCCACCAGCAGAGGGCAGGGATCTGGAAACACCATATATTTT CATSRGQGSGNTIYF
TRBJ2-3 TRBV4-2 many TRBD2 TGTGCCAGCAGCCAAGATGGGGCGGGGGGGCCCGGTGGTACGCAGTATTTT CASSQDGAGGPGGTQYF